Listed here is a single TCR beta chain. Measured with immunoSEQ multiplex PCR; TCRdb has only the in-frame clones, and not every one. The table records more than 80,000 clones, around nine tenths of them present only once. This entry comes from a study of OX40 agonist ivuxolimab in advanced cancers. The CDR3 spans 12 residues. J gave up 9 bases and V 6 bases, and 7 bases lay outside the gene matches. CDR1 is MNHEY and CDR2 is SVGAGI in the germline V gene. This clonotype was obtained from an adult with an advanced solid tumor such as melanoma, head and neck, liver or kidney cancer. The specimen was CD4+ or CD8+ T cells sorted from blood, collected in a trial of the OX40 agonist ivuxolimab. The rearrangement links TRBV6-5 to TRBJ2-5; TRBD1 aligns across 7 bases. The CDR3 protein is CASRDREAAQYF. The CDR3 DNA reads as TGTGCCAGCAGAGACAGGGAAGCGGCCCAGTACTTC.